Below are 6 T cell receptor beta chains sequenced from a single sample in a study of blood T cell repertoires in COVID-19. Clones were sequenced by immunoSEQ multiplex PCR, and TCRdb holds only the in-frame ones, with some missing. The sample has more than 200,000 clones, around 89% seen once; the top ten hold around 4%. The sequencing input was PBMCs or T cells enriched from blood (not recorded which). The receptors shown here come from a woman between 25 and 40 years old who had recovered from COVID-19.

The chain combines TRBV11-2 with TRBJ2-7; 12 nucleotides agree with TRBD1. V shed 0 bases, J shed 6 bases, and the junction held 3 bases outside the gene matches. Germline CDR1 reads SGHAT; CDR2 reads FQNNGV. This CDR3 spans 15 amino acids. DNA of the CDR3: TGTGCCAGCAGCTTAGACGGGACAGGGGGCTTCGAGCAGTACTTC. Translation: CASSLDGTGGFEQYF.

The chain links TRBV27 to TRBJ2-7, with D perhaps TRBD1 (5 bases). The germline V gene has CDR1 MNHEY and CDR2 SMNVEV (reference sequence). V was pared by 6 bases and J by 6 bases, with 18 bases between. The CDR3 extends over 14 amino acids. The DNA of the CDR3 is TGTGCCAGCAGCCTTGGGGCCCATGGGTCCGAGCAGTACTTC. This sequence encodes CASSLGAHGSEQYF.

The gene calls are TRBV27 and TRBJ1-2, with D possibly being TRBD1 (5 bases). Trimming cost V 7 bases and J 2 bases, with 17 bases left between them. This CDR3 region has 15 residues. Per the germline V gene, CDR1 is MNHEY and CDR2 is SMNVEV (reference sequence). Here the CDR3 DNA reads TGTGCCAGCACTCTCCGCCCGGGGGTGAACTATGGCTACACCTTC. Protein product: CASTLRPGVNYGYTF.

This clone appeared once. The chain uses TRBV30 and TRBJ2-1; TRBD2 matches at 14 bases. V shed 2 bases and J 8 bases; nucleotides not matched to a gene: 8. The length of the CDR3 is 16 residues. Germline CDR1 reads GTSNPN; CDR2 reads SVGIG (reference sequence). The CDR3 protein is CAWSFGLAGGVDEQFF. Here the CDR3 DNA reads TGTGCCTGGAGTTTCGGACTAGCGGGAGGCGTGGATGAGCAGTTCTTC.

In this sample, this clone turned up once. V is TRBV6-2 or TRBV6-3 and J is TRBJ2-7, with D possibly matching TRBD2 (6 bases). Germline CDR1 MNHEY, CDR2 SVGEGT. The V and J ends lost 5 bases and 0 bases respectively, with 17 bases between them. The CDR3 length is 16 residues. The DNA for the CDR3 is TGTGCCAGCAGTACCACGGGGGTAGCGGCCTCCTACGAGCAGTACTTC. Its translation is CASSTTGVAASYEQYF.

V and J are TRBV29-1 and TRBJ1-2, with TRBD1 as a possible D gene (6 bases). There are 14 residues in the CDR3. Germline V gene lookup returns CDR1 SQVTM and CDR2 ANQGSEA. V lost 6 bases, J lost 2 bases, and 16 bases lay in between. CDR3 DNA: TGCAGCGTCCGGACCGGGACAATGAACTATGGCTACACCTTC. This translates into CSVRTGTMNYGYTF.